This is a list of T cell receptor beta chains from one sample in a study of T cells in tuberculosis. Sequenced by immunoSEQ multiplex PCR; TCRdb stores in-frame clones only, minus some. The table records roughly 34,000 clones, about 95% of them present only once. The sequencing input was PBMCs. These receptors all come from a donor between 5 and 29 years old with latent tuberculosis or without tuberculosis infection. Both conserved end residues are part of each CDR3. A D gene is named only where the DNA matches it firmly. For some rows the clone size is stated as once, few or many, or as a class when expanded; others skip it.

TRBV4-2,TRBD2,TRBJ2-1,.,TGTGCCAGCAGCCAAGAAGGGACTAGCGGCTTAGGGGAGCAGTTCTTC,CASSQEGTSGLGEQFF
TRBV15,.,TRBJ2-4,.,TGTGCCACCAGCAGGGGCGGGACAGAAAAAAACATTCAGTACTTC,CATSRGGTEKNIQYF
TRBV6-4,.,TRBJ1-1,.,TGTGCCAGCAGTGACCCAATCTTCTATGGGGGGGGGCAAGGGCCCATTGAGGCTGAAGCTTTCTTT,CASSDPIFYGGGQGPIEAEAFF
TRBV4-1,.,TRBJ2-3,.,TGCGCCAGCAGCCAAGTACAGATTGATACGCAGTATTTT,CASSQVQIDTQYF
TRBV5-4,.,TRBJ1-2,.,TGTGCCAGCAGCCTAACGACAGACTATGGCTACACCTTC,CASSLTTDYGYTF
TRBV27,.,TRBJ1-1,.,TGTGCCAGCAGCTCAGGGGTCCCGAACACTGAAGCTTTCTTT,CASSSGVPNTEAFF
TRBV9,TRBD1,TRBJ1-3,.,TGTGCCAGCAGCGCGACAGGGATGACCCTTGGAAACACCATATATTTT,CASSATGMTLGNTIYF
TRBV2,TRBD1,TRBJ2-7,.,TGTGCCAGCAGTATCACAGGGGGGAACGAGCAGTACTTC,CASSITGGNEQYF
TRBV7-8,.,TRBJ2-7,.,TGTGCCAGCAGCCCGCAGGGCGGAAACTACGAGCAGTACTTC,CASSPQGGNYEQYF
TRBV27,TRBD2,TRBJ2-7,.,TGTGCCAGCAGTTTAGAGCGGGGCTACACCTACGAGCAGTACTTC,CASSLERGYTYEQYF
TRBV7-6,.,TRBJ2-3,.,TGTGCCAGCAGCTTAGTTTCGGGGACAGATACGCAGTATTTT,CASSLVSGTDTQYF
TRBV7-3,.,TRBJ1-2,.,TGTGCCAGCAGCCCCGGGGGGCAAAGAGCTAACTATGGCTACACCTTC,CASSPGGQRANYGYTF
TRBV18,TRBD2,TRBJ2-3,.,TGTGCCAGCTCCCCCTCCGGGACTAGCGTGGCAGATACGCAGTATTTT,CASSPSGTSVADTQYF
TRBV20-1,.,TRBJ2-7,.,TGCAGTGCTCGGGACTGGCTCGAGCAGTACTTC,CSARDWLEQYF
TRBV5-3,.,TRBJ2-1,.,TGTGCCAGAAGCTTGATTGACTCGCGCTGTCAATCTGAGCAGTTCTTC,CARSLIDSRCQSEQFF
TRBV5-6,TRBD1,TRBJ2-7,.,TGTGCCAGCAGCACGCCCCAGGGGGCCTACGAGCAGTACTTC,CASSTPQGAYEQYF
TRBV2,TRBD1,TRBJ2-2,.,TGTGCCAGCAGTGCGGACAGGGTCCGGGACGGGGAGCTGTTTTTT,CASSADRVRDGELFF
TRBV19,.,TRBJ2-5,once,TGTGCCAGTAGCCCGTACAGACAGAACCAAGAGACCCAGTACTTC,CASSPYRQNQETQYF
TRBV15,.,TRBJ1-5,.,TGTGCCACCAGCAGACCTAATCAGCCCCAGCATTTT,CATSRPNQPQHF
TRBV29-1,.,TRBJ2-7,.,TGCAGCGTTGTGCAGGGCGCTACCTACGAGCAGTACTTC,CSVVQGATYEQYF
TRBV10-2,.,TRBJ1-2,.,TGCGCCAGCAGTGAGTTGGCAGGAGGGAGGGTCTATGGCTACACCTTC,CASSELAGGRVYGYTF
TRBV19,TRBD1,TRBJ2-2,.,TGTGCCAGTAGTTTGATGACAGGGGGCCACACCGGGGAGCTGTTTTTT,CASSLMTGGHTGELFF
TRBV18,.,TRBJ2-2,.,TGTGCCAGCTCAGCCACCGGGACAAACACCGGGGAGCTGTTTTTT,CASSATGTNTGELFF
TRBV25-1,TRBD1,TRBJ2-5,.,TGTGCCAGCAGCCCCCGACAGGGGGCTAACCAAGAGACCCAGTACTTC,CASSPRQGANQETQYF
TRBV18,TRBD1,TRBJ1-2,.,TGTGCCAGCTCACGTGGACAGGGGGGCCCAGATGGCTACACCTTC,CASSRGQGGPDGYTF
TRBV29-1,.,TRBJ2-4,.,TGCAGCGTTGTATCAGGGAGGAGAGACATTCAGTACTTC,CSVVSGRRDIQYF
TRBV7-8,.,TRBJ2-1,once,TGTGCCAGCAGCTTACGGGACTCCAATTTTGAGCAGTTCTTC,CASSLRDSNFEQFF
TRBV6-1,.,TRBJ2-3,.,TGTGCCAGCAGTGAAGCAGGGGGGGCTAGTAGCGGGGATACGCAGTATTTT,CASSEAGGASSGDTQYF
TRBV7-6,.,TRBJ2-3,.,TGTGCCAGCAGCTTAGCACTAGTCTTGGATACGCAGTATTTT,CASSLALVLDTQYF
TRBV28,TRBD2,TRBJ2-7,.,TGTGCCAGCAGTTTATCGGGGGGGCCCTACGAGCAGTACTTC,CASSLSGGPYEQYF
TRBV7-6,.,TRBJ2-7,.,TGTGCCAGCAGCTTACAGGTCGACTACGAGCAGTACTTC,CASSLQVDYEQYF
TRBV20-1,.,TRBJ1-2,.,TGCAGTGCCCGGGCAGGGGGCTACACCTTC,CSARAGGYTF
TRBV1,.,TRBJ1-5,.,TGCACCAGCAGCCAAGATGGGGACAGTCATAGCAATCAGCCCCAGCATTTT,CTSSQDGDSHSNQPQHF
TRBV5-6,.,TRBJ1-2,.,TGTGCCAGCAGCATTGGACTTAGTGGCTACACCTTC,CASSIGLSGYTF
TRBV12-5,.,TRBJ1-3,.,TGTGCTAGCGGGGACTCGAGCTCTGGAAACACCATATATTTT,CASGDSSSGNTIYF
TRBV28,TRBD1,TRBJ2-7,.,TGTGCCAGCAGTTCTGCCGGGACAGGGGTTTACGAGCAGTACTTC,CASSSAGTGVYEQYF